This T cell receptor beta chain is from a study of blood T cell repertoires in COVID-19. The wider study: T cells, B-cell-depleted T cells, or PBMCs supplied cDNA or gDNA.

The repertoire was sequenced with immunoSEQ multiplex PCR; TCRdb's copy has only in-frame clones and lacks some. The table records 200,000 to 250,000 clones, about 80% of them present only once. Resolution of symptoms, clearance, or two negative PCRs was present in recovered Cohort 3 donors. The V end lost 0 bases, the J end lost 9 bases, and 10 bases lay between the germline ends. Germline V lookup: CDR1 SGDLS, CDR2 YYNGEE. The CDR3 extends over 14 amino acids. Sequencing was performed on PBMCs or T cells enriched from blood (not recorded which). The source of this sequence is a man between 60 and 75 years old who had recovered from COVID-19. This chain joins TRBV9 and TRBJ1-6, with TRBD1 as a possible D gene (5 bases). The CDR3 loop is CASSVGVRGSPLHF. In DNA form, the CDR3 reads TGTGCCAGCAGCGTAGGCGTAAGGGGTTCACCCCTCCACTTT.